The clone carrying this T cell receptor beta chain was seen only a few times. As yet, its antigen is unknown. At one boundary the junction diverges from the germline segment, which might be a read error. According to the study, TCR beta libraries were built with iRepertoire HTBI primers and CDR3-region Arm-PCR. TCRdb passed the multiplex PCR reads through MiXCR, listing each CDR3 protein once. The sample carries 450,000 or so distinct CDR3 sequences, 20% to 25% recorded once. The entry originates in a study of regulatory T cells in long-lasting Graves disease. Study-wide results and caveats: Lower TCR diversity characterized persistent Graves' patients relative to newly diagnosed patients. TRBV28, TRBJ1-2 and TRBJ2-5 were favored in persistent disease. The study found persistent patients shared more public clonotypes (roughly 2,500) than new patients (approximately 970).

The germline CDR1 and CDR2 sequences are MDHEN and SYDVKM. The CDR3 is made up of 14 amino acids. Time point indicated: persistent/refractory GD, antithyroid drugs over 5 years with positive TRAb. Following extraction of RNA from PBMCs, that RNA was used to make the TCR library. Here the sequenced sample was peripheral blood mononuclear cells (PBMCs), taken when the disease was refractory, from a patient treated with antithyroid drugs. The chain recombines TRBV28 with TRBJ1-5; TRBD1 agrees at 7 bases. The clonotype was recovered from a female donor with Graves disease. The CDR3: CAGSLQGRLVIQHF. The DNA for the CDR3 is TGTGCCGGCAGTTTACAGGGGAGGTTGGTTATCCAGCATTTT.